This T cell receptor (beta chain) was found in a study of T cell responses to AZD1222 COVID-19 vaccine. Using immunoSEQ multiplex PCR, the repertoire was profiled, and TCRdb retains in-frame clones only, with some absent. Of approximately 80,000 clones in the sample, approximately 86% are singletons; the top ten hold roughly 5%. Notes on this clone: Its antigen is as yet unknown.

Study results and caveats: Every sample of the repertoires postdated the peak T cell response. Increased Spike-specific TCR breadth and depth were observed after two AZD1222 doses. Along spike, vaccine-associated CD4 TCRs were found throughout, with dominance at 160-218 and 743-854. Most donors were white British, females outnumbered males, and clonal diversity was possibly underestimated.

This receptor was identified in an adult in good health. The starting material was peripheral blood, obtained on day 0 of MenACWY control vaccination.

The CDR3 nucleotides are TGTGCCAGCAGCAGACCGGGACAGGAGAACTATGGCTACACCTTC. Translation: CASSRPGQENYGYTF. This chain joins TRBV5-6 and TRBJ1-2, with 8 nucleotides matching TRBD1. The CDR3 spans 15 residues. CDR1 is SGHDT, CDR2 YYEEEE, per germline. The junction had 7 bases not matched to a gene; V was cut back by 4 bases and J by 2 bases.